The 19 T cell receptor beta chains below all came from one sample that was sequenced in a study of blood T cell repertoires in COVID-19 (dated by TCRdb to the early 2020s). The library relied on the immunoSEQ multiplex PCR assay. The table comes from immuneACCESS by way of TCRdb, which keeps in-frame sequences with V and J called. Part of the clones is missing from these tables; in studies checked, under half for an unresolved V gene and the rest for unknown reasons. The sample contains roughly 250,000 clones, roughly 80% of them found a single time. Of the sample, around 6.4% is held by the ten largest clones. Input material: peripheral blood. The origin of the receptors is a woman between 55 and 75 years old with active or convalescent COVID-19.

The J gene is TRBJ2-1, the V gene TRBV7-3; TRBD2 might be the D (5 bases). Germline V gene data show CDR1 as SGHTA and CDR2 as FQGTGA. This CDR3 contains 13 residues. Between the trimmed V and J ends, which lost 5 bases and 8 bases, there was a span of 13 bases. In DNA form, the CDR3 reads TGTGCCAGCAGCCGCACCCCCGGGGATGAGCAGTTCTTC. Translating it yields CASSRTPGDEQFF.

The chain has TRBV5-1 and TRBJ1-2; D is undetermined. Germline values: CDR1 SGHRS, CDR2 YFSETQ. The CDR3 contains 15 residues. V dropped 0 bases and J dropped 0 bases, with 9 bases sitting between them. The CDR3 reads CASSLGGGANYGYTF. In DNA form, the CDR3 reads TGCGCCAGCAGCTTGGGTGGAGGAGCTAACTATGGCTACACCTTC.

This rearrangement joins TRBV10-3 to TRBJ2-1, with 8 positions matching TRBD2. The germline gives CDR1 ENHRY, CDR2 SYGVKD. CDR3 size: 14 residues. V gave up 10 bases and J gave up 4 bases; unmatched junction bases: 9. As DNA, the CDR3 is TGTGCCAGCCGGAGCGGGGGTTATTACAATGAGCAGTTCTTC. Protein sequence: CASRSGGYYNEQFF.

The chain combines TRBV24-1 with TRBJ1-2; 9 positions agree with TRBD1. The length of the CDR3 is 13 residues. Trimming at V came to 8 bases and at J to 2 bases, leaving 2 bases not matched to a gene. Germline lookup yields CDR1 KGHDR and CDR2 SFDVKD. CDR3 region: CATKGQGNYGYTF. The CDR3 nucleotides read TGTGCCACCAAAGGACAGGGGAACTATGGCTACACCTTC.

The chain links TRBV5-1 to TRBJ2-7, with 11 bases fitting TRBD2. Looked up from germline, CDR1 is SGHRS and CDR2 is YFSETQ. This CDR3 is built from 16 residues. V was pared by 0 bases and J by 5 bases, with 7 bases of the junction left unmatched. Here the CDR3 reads CASSLAALAGEDEQYF. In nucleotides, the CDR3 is TGCGCCAGCAGCTTGGCCGCACTAGCGGGAGAAGACGAGCAGTACTTC.

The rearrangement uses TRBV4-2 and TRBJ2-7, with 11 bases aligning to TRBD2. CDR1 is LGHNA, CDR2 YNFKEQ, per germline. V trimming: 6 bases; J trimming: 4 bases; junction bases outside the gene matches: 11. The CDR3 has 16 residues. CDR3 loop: CASRREPGLAAYEQYF. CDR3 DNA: TGTGCCAGCAGACGGGAACCGGGACTAGCGGCTTACGAGCAGTACTTC.

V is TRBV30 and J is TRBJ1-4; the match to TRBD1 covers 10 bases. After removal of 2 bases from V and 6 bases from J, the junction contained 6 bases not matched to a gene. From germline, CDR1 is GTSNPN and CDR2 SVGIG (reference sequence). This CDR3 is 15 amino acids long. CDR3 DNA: TGTGCCTGGAGTCCCGGACAGGGGGAGGATGAAAAACTGTTTTTT. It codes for CAWSPGQGEDEKLFF.

The CDR3 DNA reads as TGTGCCAGCAGCCTTCAAGGGAGCTTTGGAAACACCATATATTTT. It yields the protein CASSLQGSFGNTIYF. This sequence joins TRBV2 and TRBJ1-3; D call uncertain. Germline V gene data show CDR1 as SNHLY and CDR2 as FYNNEI. V was trimmed by 6 bases and J by 3 bases, leaving 15 bases between them. The CDR3 has 15 amino acids.

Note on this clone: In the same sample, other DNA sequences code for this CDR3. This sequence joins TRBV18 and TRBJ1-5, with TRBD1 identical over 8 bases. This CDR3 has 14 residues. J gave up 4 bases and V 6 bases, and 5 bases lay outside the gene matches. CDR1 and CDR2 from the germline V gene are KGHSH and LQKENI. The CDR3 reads CASSPGQGNQPQHF. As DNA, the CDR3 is TGTGCCAGCTCTCCCGGACAGGGAAATCAGCCCCAGCATTTT.

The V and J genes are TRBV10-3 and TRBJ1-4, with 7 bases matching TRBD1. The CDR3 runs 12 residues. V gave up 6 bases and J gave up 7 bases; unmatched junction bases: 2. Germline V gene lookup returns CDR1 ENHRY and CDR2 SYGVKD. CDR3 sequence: CAISRQGEKLFF. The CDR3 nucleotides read TGTGCCATCAGCAGACAGGGTGAAAAACTGTTTTTT.

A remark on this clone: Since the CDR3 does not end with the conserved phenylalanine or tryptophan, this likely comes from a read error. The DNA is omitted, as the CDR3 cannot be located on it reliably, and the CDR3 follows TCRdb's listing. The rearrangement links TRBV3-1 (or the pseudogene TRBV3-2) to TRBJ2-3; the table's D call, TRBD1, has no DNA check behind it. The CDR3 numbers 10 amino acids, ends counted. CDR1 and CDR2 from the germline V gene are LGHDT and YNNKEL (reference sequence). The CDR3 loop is CASSQETNPR.

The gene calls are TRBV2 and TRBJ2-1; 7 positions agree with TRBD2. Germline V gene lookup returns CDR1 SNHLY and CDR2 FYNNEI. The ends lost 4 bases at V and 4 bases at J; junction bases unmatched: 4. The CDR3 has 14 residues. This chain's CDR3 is CASSAPSGYNEQFF. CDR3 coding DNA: TGTGCCAGCAGTGCACCTAGCGGTTACAATGAGCAGTTCTTC.

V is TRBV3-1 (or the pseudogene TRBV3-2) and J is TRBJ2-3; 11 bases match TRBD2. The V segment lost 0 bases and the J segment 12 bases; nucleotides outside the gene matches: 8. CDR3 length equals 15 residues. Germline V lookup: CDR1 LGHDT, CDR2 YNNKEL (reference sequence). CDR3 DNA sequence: TGTGCCAGCAGCCAAGAAGGGCTAGCGGGAGGAAGACAGTATTTT. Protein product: CASSQEGLAGGRQYF.

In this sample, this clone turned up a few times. CDR3 nucleotide sequence: TGCGCCAGCAGTGGCGGGGGATTGGCCGGGGAGCTGTTTTTT. This encodes CASSGGGLAGELFF. The J gene is TRBJ2-2, the V gene TRBV10-1, with 7 bases that match TRBD2. The CDR3 is 14 amino acids. Germline V gene data show CDR1 as WNHNN and CDR2 as SYGVQD (reference sequence). V lost 4 bases, J lost 6 bases, and 5 bases stayed unmatched.

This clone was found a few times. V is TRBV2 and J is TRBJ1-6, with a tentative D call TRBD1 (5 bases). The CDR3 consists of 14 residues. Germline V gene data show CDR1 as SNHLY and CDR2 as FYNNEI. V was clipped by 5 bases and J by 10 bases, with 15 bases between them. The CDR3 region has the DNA TGTGCCAGCAGTCTAGGCAGGGTAGGATCACCCCTCCACTTT. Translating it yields CASSLGRVGSPLHF. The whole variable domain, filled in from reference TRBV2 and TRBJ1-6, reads EPEVTQTPSHQVTQMGQEVILRCVPISNHLYFYWYRQILGQKVEFLVSFYNNEISEKSEIFDDQFSVERPDGSNFTLKIRSTKLEDSAMYFCASSLGRVGSPLHFGNGTRLTVT.

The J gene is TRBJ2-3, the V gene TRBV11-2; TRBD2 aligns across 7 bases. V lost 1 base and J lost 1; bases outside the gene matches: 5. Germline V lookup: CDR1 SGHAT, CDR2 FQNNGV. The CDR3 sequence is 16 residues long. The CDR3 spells CASSLGFAGGTDTQYF. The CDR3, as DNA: TGTGCCAGCAGCTTAGGTTTCGCGGGGGGCACAGATACGCAGTATTTT.

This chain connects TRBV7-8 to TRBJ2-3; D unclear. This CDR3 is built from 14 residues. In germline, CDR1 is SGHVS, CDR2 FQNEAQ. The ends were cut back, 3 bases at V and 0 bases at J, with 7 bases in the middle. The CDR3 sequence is CASSFEASTDTQYF. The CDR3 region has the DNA TGTGCCAGCAGCTTCGAGGCTAGCACAGATACGCAGTATTTT.

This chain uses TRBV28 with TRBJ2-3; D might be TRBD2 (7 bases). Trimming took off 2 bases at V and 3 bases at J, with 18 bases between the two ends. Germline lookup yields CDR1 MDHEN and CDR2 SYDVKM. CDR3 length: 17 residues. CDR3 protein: CASSLNLAGRGTDTQYF. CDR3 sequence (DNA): TGTGCCAGCAGTTTAAACCTGGCAGGGAGGGGGACAGATACGCAGTATTTT.

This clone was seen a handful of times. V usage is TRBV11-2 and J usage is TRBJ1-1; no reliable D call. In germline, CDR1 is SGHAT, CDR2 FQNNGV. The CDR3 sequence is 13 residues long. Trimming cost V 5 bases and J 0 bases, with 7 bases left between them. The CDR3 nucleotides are TGTGCCAGCAGCCCCTCTCTGAACACTGAAGCTTTCTTT. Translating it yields CASSPSLNTEAFF.